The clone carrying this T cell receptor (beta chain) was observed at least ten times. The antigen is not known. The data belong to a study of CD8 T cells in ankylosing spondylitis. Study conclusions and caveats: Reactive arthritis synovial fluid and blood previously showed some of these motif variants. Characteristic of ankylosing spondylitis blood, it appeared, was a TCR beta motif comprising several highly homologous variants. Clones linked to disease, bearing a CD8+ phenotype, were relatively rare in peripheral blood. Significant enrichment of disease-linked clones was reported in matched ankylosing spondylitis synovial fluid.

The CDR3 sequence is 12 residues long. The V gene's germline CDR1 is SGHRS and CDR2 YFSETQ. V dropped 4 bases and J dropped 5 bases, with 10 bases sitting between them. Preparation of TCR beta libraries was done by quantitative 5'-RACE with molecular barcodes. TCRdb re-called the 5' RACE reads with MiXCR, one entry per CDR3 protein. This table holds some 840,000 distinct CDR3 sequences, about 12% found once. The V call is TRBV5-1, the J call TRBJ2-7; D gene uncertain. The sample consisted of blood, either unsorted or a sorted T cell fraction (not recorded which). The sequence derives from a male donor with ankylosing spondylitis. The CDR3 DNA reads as TGCGCCAGCAGCCTTACTACCGACGAGCAGTACTTC. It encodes CASSLTTDEQYF.